This TCR beta chain is drawn from a study of control samples from healthy donors and cancer patients. Sequencing was performed with immunoSEQ multiplex PCR; in TCRdb, only in-frame clones are kept and a portion is missing. The table has 150,000 to 200,000 clones, about 90% seen once. Trimming pared 0 bases from V and 5 bases from J, leaving 7 bases between. The V gene's germline CDR1 is MNHEY and CDR2 SVGAGI. This CDR3 has 14 residues. The chain recombines TRBV6-5 with TRBJ2-2, with D unresolved. The sample consisted of blood. This sequence was found in a man aged 25-40 years in good health. CDR3 bases: TGTGCCAGCAGTTACTCTGGTGGGACCGGGGAGCTGTTTTTT. This gives the protein CASSYSGGTGELFF.